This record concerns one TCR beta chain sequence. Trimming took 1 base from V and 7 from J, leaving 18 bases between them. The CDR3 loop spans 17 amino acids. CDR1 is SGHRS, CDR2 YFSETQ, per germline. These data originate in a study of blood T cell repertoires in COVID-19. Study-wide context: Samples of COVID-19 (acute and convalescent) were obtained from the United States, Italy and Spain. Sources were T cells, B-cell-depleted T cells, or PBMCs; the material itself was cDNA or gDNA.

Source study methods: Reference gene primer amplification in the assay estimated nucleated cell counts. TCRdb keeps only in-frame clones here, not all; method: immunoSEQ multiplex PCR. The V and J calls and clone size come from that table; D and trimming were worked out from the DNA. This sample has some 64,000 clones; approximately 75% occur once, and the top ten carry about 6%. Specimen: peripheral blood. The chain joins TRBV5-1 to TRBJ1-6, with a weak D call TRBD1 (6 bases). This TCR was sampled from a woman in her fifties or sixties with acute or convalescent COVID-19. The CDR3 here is CASSLRAGTPSNSPLHF. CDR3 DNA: TGCGCCAGCAGCTTGCGTGCCGGGACACCTTCAAATTCACCCCTCCACTTT.